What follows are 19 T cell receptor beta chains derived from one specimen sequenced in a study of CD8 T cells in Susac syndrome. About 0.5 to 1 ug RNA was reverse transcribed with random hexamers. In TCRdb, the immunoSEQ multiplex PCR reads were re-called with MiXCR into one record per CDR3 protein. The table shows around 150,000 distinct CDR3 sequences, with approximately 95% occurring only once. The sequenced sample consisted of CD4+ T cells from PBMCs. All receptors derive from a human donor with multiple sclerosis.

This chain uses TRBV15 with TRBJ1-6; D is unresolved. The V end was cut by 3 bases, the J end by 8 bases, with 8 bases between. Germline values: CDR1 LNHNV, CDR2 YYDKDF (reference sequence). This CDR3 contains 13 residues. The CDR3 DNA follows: TGTGCCACCAGCAGTACCGTTTATTCACCCCTCCACTTT. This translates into CATSSTVYSPLHF.

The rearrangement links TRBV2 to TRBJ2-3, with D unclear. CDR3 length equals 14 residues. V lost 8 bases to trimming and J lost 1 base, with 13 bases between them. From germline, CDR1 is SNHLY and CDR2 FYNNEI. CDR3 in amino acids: CASVFDRRTDTQYF. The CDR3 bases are TGTGCCAGCGTCTTTGACCGACGCACAGATACGCAGTATTTT.

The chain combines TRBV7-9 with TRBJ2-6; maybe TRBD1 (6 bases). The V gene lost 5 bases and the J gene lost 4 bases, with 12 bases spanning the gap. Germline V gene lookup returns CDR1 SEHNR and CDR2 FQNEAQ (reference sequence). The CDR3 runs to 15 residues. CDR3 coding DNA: TGTGCCAGCAGCCTGACAGGTTACGGGGCCAACGTCCTGACTTTC. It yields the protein CASSLTGYGANVLTF.

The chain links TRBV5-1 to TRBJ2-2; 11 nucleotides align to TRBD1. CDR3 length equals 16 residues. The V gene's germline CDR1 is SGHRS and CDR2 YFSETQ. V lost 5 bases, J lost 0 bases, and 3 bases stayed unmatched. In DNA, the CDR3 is TGCGCCAGCAGTCAGGGACAGGGGGCGAACACCGGGGAGCTGTTTTTT. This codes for CASSQGQGANTGELFF. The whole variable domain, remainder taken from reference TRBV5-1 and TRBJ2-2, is KAGVTQTPRYLIKTRGQQVTLSCSPISGHRSVSWYQQTPGQGLQFLFEYFSETQRNKGNFPGRFSGRQFSNSRSEMNVSTLELGDSALYLCASSQGQGANTGELFFGEGSRLTVL.

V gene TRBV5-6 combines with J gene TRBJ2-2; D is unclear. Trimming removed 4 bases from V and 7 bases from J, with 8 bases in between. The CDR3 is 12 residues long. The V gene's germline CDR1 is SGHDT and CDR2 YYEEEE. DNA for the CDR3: TGTGCCAGCAGCCTGACTGTCGGGGAGCTGTTTTTT. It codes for CASSLTVGELFF. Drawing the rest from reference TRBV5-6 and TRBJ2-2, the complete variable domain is DAGVTQSPTHLIKTRGQQVTLRCSPKSGHDTVSWYQQALGQGPQFIFQYYEEEERQRGNFPDRFSGHQFPNYSSELNVNALLLGDSALYLCASSLTVGELFFGEGSRLTVL.

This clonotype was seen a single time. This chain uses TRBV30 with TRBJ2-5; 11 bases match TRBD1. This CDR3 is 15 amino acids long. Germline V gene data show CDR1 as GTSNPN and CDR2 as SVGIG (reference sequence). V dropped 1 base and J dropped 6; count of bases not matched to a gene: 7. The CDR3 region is CAWSAGTGGQKTQYF. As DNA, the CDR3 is TGTGCCTGGAGTGCGGGGACAGGGGGTCAAAAGACCCAGTACTTC.

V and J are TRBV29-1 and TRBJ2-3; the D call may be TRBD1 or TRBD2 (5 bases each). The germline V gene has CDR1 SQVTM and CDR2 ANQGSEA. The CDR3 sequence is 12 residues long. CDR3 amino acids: CSGGRGTDTQYF. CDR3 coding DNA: TGCAGTGGGGGACGGGGCACAGATACGCAGTATTTT.

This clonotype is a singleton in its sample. In DNA form, the CDR3 reads TGTGCCAGCAGCTTAAGCAGGGGAAGGAACGAGCAGTACTTC. Its translation is CASSLSRGRNEQYF. This chain joins TRBV13 and TRBJ2-7; D perhaps matches TRBD1 (6 bases). This CDR3 has 14 amino acids. CDR1 and CDR2 (germline): PRHDT, FYEKMQ (reference sequence). Trimming shortened V by 2 bases and J by 5 bases, and 13 bases separated the two germline ends.

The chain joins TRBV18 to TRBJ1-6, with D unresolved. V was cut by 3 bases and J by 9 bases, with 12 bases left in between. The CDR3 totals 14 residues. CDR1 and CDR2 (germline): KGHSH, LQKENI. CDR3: CASSPGEGSSPLHF. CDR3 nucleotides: TGTGCCAGCTCACCCGGGGAGGGTAGTTCACCCCTCCACTTT.

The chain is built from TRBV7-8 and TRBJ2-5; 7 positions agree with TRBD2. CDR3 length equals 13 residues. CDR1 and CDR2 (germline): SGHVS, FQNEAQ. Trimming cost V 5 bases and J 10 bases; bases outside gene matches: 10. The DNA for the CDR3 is TGTGCCAGCAGCCCGTCACCCACTAGCGTCCAGTACTTC. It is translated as CASSPSPTSVQYF. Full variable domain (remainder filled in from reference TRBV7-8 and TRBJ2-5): GAGVSQSPRYKVAKRGQDVALRCDPISGHVSLFWYQQALGQGPEFLTYFQNEAQLDKSGLPSDRFFAERPEGSVSTLKIQRTQQEDSAVYLCASSPSPTSVQYFGPGTRLLVL.

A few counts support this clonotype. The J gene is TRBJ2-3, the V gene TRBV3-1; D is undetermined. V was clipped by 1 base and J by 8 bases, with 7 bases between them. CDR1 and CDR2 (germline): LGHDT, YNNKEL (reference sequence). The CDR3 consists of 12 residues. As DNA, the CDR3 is TGTGCCAGCAGCCAAGTAGGTGGTACGCAGTATTTT. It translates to CASSQVGGTQYF.

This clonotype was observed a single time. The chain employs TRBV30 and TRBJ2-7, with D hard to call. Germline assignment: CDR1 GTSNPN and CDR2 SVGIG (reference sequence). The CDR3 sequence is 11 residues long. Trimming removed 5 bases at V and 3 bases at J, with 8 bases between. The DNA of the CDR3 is TGTGCCTGGGGCCCAGACTACGAGCAGTACTTC. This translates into CAWGPDYEQYF.

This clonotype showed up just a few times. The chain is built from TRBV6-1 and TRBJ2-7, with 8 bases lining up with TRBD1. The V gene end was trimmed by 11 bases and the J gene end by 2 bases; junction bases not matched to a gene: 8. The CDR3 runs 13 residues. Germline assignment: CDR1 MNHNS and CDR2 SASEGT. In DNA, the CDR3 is TGTGCCGGGGGGACAGGCCATACCTACGAGCAGTACTTC. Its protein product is CAGGTGHTYEQYF.

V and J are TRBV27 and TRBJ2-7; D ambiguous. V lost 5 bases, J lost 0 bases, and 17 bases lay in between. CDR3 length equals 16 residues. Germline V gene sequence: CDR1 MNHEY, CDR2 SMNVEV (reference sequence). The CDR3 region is CASSDKGDWSSYEQYF. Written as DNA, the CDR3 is TGTGCCAGCAGTGACAAAGGAGACTGGTCCTCCTACGAGCAGTACTTC.

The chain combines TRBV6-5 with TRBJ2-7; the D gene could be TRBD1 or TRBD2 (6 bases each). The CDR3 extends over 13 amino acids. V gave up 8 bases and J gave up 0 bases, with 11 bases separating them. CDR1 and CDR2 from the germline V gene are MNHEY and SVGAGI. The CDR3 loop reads CASGGTSSYEQYF. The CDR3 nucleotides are TGTGCCAGCGGGGGGACATCCTCCTACGAGCAGTACTTC.

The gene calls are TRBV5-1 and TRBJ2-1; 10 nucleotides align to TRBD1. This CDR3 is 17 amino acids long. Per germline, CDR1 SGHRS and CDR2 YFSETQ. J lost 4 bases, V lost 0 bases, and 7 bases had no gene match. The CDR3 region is CASSLGTGGSHYNEQFF. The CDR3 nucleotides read TGCGCCAGCAGCTTGGGGACAGGGGGTTCCCATTACAATGAGCAGTTCTTC.

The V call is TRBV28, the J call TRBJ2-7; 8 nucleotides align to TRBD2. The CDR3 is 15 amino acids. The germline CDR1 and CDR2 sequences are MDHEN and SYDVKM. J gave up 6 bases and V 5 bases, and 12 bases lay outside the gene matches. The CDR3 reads CASSETSARMSEQYF. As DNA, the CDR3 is TGTGCCAGCAGTGAGACTAGCGCGAGAATGAGCGAGCAGTACTTC.

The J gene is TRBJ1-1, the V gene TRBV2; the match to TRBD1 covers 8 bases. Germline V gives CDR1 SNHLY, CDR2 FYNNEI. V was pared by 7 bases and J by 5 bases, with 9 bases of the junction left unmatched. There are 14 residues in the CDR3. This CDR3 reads CASTEQGARTEAFF. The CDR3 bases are TGTGCCAGCACTGAGCAGGGGGCGCGGACTGAAGCTTTCTTT.

The chain's CDR3 is CASRGTGGLARSMYF. In DNA, the CDR3 is TGTGCCAGCAGGGGAACGGGTGGACTAGCTCGATCGATGTACTTC. V and J are TRBV12-3 or TRBV12-4 and TRBJ2-7, with TRBD2 matching 8 bases. There are 15 residues in the CDR3. With V trimmed by 6 bases and J by 12 bases, 19 bases remained unmatched.